Listed below are T cell receptor beta chains from one sample, sequenced in a study of blood T cell repertoires in COVID-19. Here immunoSEQ multiplex PCR was the method, and the copy in TCRdb shows in-frame clones only, minus some. The data show about 98,000 clones, about 80% seen once. The sequenced sample consisted of peripheral blood. These receptors all come from a man aged 65 to 85 with acute or convalescent COVID-19. CDR3s include the opening cysteine and the closing phenylalanine or tryptophan. Fields, in order: clone size, D gene, J gene, V gene, CDR3 protein, CDR3 DNA. The D gene is left open where the match is weak. Not all rows give a size; the values are once, few, many and, for expanded clones, a class.

clone_size: NA
d_call: NA
j_call: TRBJ2-1
v_call: TRBV10-3
cdr3_aa: CAIGPSGGEQFF
cdr3_nt: TGTGCCATCGGCCCTTCTGGCGGTGAGCAGTTCTTC

clone_size: few
d_call: TRBD2
j_call: TRBJ2-7
v_call: TRBV11-3
cdr3_aa: CASSPGLAGAPTSYEQYF
cdr3_nt: TGTGCCAGCAGCCCCGGACTAGCGGGAGCACCGACGTCGTACGAGCAGTACTTC

clone_size: NA
d_call: NA
j_call: TRBJ2-6
v_call: TRBV28
cdr3_aa: CASSPIQGTSSGANVLTF
cdr3_nt: TGTGCCAGCAGTCCGATACAGGGGACTAGCTCTGGGGCCAACGTCCTGACTTTC

clone_size: NA
d_call: TRBD2
j_call: TRBJ2-1
v_call: TRBV6-5
cdr3_aa: CASSYPTSGSYNEQFF
cdr3_nt: TGTGCCAGCAGTTACCCGACTAGCGGGAGTTACAATGAGCAGTTCTTC

clone_size: NA
d_call: TRBD1
j_call: TRBJ1-5
v_call: TRBV19
cdr3_aa: CASSIGYWDRNNQPQHF
cdr3_nt: TGTGCCAGTAGTATAGGGTATTGGGACAGGAACAATCAGCCCCAGCATTTT

clone_size: NA
d_call: TRBD1
j_call: TRBJ2-2
v_call: TRBV24-1
cdr3_aa: CAPGQGATGELFF
cdr3_nt: TGTGCCCCAGGACAGGGGGCGACCGGGGAGCTGTTTTTT

clone_size: NA
d_call: TRBD1
j_call: TRBJ1-5
v_call: TRBV7-7
cdr3_aa: CASSLDRNQPQHF
cdr3_nt: TGTGCTAGCAGCTTGGACAGGAATCAGCCCCAGCATTTT

clone_size: few
d_call: TRBD1
j_call: TRBJ1-5
v_call: TRBV24-1
cdr3_aa: CATSRAGGVGNQPQHF
cdr3_nt: TGTGCCACCAGTCGTGCAGGGGGCGTTGGCAATCAGCCCCAGCATTTT

clone_size: NA
d_call: TRBD1
j_call: TRBJ2-5
v_call: TRBV6-6
cdr3_aa: CASSPTDRKETQYF
cdr3_nt: TGTGCCAGCAGTCCAACGGACAGGAAAGAGACCCAGTACTTC

clone_size: NA
d_call: NA
j_call: TRBJ1-2
v_call: TRBV19
cdr3_aa: CASTPGYGYTF
cdr3_nt: TGTGCCAGTACCCCGGGGTATGGCTACACCTTC

clone_size: few
d_call: NA
j_call: TRBJ2-2
v_call: TRBV5-1
cdr3_aa: CASSLIPGRTGELFF
cdr3_nt: TGCGCCAGCAGCTTGATCCCAGGGCGCACCGGGGAGCTGTTTTTT

clone_size: NA
d_call: TRBD1
j_call: TRBJ2-3
v_call: TRBV5-1
cdr3_aa: CASSGSGTGGRDTQYF
cdr3_nt: TGCGCCAGCAGCGGCTCCGGGACAGGGGGCCGCGATACGCAGTATTTT

clone_size: NA
d_call: NA
j_call: TRBJ1-1
v_call: TRBV28
cdr3_aa: CASLYTEAFF
cdr3_nt: TGTGCCAGCCTTTACACTGAAGCTTTCTTT

clone_size: NA
d_call: NA
j_call: TRBJ1-5
v_call: TRBV18
cdr3_aa: CASSPPGPVDQPQHF
cdr3_nt: TGTGCCAGCTCACCACCGGGGCCAGTGGATCAGCCCCAGCATTTT

clone_size: once
d_call: TRBD2
j_call: TRBJ2-3
v_call: TRBV6-5
cdr3_aa: CASRNSGPWDTQYF
cdr3_nt: TGTGCCAGCAGGAATAGCGGGCCATGGGATACGCAGTATTTT

clone_size: NA
d_call: TRBD1
j_call: TRBJ1-1
v_call: TRBV27
cdr3_aa: CASSNRGLEAFF
cdr3_nt: TGTGCCAGCAGCAACAGGGGTCTTGAAGCTTTCTTT

clone_size: NA
d_call: NA
j_call: TRBJ2-5
v_call: TRBV7-8
cdr3_aa: CASSLYGAATSQETQYF
cdr3_nt: TGTGCCAGCAGCTTATATGGGGCAGCAACGTCCCAAGAGACCCAGTACTTC

clone_size: NA
d_call: NA
j_call: TRBJ1-1
v_call: TRBV29-1
cdr3_aa: CSVEKTANTEAFF
cdr3_nt: TGCAGCGTTGAGAAGACAGCGAACACTGAAGCTTTCTTT

clone_size: NA
d_call: NA
j_call: TRBJ2-7
v_call: TRBV5-6
cdr3_aa: CASSPRQLAYEQYF
cdr3_nt: TGTGCCAGCAGCCCGCGACAGCTCGCCTACGAGCAGTACTTC

clone_size: NA
d_call: TRBD1
j_call: TRBJ2-7
v_call: TRBV5-5
cdr3_aa: CASSFYSGTGVGEQYF
cdr3_nt: TGTGCCAGCAGCTTCTATTCCGGGACAGGGGTTGGCGAGCAGTACTTC

clone_size: NA
d_call: NA
j_call: TRBJ1-1
v_call: TRBV5-1
cdr3_aa: CASSFEREKAFF
cdr3_nt: TGCGCCAGCAGCTTCGAGAGGGAAAAAGCTTTCTTT

clone_size: NA
d_call: TRBD2
j_call: TRBJ2-7
v_call: TRBV30
cdr3_aa: CAWSIAGGSSYEQYF
cdr3_nt: TGTGCCTGGTCGATAGCGGGAGGAAGCTCCTACGAGCAGTACTTC

clone_size: NA
d_call: TRBD2
j_call: TRBJ2-1
v_call: TRBV9
cdr3_aa: CASSASTSGSFIYNEQFF
cdr3_nt: TGTGCCAGCAGCGCGTCAACTAGCGGGAGTTTCATCTACAATGAGCAGTTCTTC

clone_size: NA
d_call: NA
j_call: TRBJ2-3
v_call: TRBV4-1
cdr3_aa: CASSQDPRSTDTQYF
cdr3_nt: TGCGCCAGCAGCCAAGATCCCAGGAGCACAGATACGCAGTATTTT

clone_size: few
d_call: NA
j_call: TRBJ2-3
v_call: TRBV5-1
cdr3_aa: CASSLEHRETDTQYF
cdr3_nt: TGCGCCAGCAGCTTGGAGCACAGGGAGACAGATACGCAGTATTTT

clone_size: once
d_call: TRBD2
j_call: TRBJ2-1
v_call: TRBV28
cdr3_aa: CASSPTKRESNEQFF
cdr3_nt: TGTGCCAGCAGTCCAACCAAGCGGGAGAGCAATGAGCAGTTCTTC